The clone carrying this T cell receptor (beta chain) was counted between two and nine times. The V end lost 3 bases, the J end lost 9 bases, and 18 bases lay between the germline ends. The V gene's germline CDR1 is PRHDT and CDR2 FYEKMQ (reference sequence). The CDR3 sequence is 16 residues long. Clones were sequenced by immunoSEQ multiplex PCR, and TCRdb holds only the in-frame ones, with some missing. The table records roughly 130,000 clones, about 95% of them present only once. The data are from a study of control samples from healthy donors and cancer patients. Sequencing input: blood. The V call is TRBV13, the J call TRBJ1-6; D uncertain. The TCR was taken from a man aged 25-40 years in good health. CDR3 DNA sequence: TGTGCCAGCAGCTTTTTTGGGATGAGGGTGGGTTCACCCCTCCACTTT. The encoded protein is CASSFFGMRVGSPLHF.